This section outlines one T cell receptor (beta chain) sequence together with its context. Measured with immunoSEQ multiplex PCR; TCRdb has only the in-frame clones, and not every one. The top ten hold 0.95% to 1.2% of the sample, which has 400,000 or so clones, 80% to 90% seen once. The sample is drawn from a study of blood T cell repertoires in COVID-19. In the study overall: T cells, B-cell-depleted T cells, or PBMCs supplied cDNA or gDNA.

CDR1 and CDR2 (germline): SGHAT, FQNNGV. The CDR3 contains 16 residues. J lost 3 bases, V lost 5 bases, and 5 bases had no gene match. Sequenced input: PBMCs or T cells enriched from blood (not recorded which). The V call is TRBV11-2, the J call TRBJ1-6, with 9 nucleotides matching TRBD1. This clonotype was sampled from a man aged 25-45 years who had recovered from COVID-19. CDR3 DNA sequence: TGTGCCAGCAGCGCGGGACAGGGAATCTATAATTCACCCCTCCACTTT. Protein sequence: CASSAGQGIYNSPLHF. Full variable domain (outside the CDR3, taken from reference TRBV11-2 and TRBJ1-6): EAGVAQSPRYKIIEKRQSVAFWCNPISGHATLYWYQQILGQGPKLLIQFQNNGVVDDSQLPKDRFSAERLKGVDSTLKIQPAKLEDSAVYLCASSAGQGIYNSPLHFGNGTRLTVT.